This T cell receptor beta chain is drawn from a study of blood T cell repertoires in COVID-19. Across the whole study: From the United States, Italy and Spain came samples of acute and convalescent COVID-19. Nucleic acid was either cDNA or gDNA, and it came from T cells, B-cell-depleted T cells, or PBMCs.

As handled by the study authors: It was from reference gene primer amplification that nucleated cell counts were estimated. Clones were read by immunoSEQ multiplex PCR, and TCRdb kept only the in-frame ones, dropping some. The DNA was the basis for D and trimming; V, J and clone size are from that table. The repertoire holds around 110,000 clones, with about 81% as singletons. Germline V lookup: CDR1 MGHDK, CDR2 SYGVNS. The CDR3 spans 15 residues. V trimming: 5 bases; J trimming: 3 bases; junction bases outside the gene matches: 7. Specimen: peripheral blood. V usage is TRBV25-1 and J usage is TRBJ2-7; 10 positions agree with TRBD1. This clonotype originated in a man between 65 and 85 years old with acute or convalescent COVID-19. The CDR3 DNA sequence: TGTGCCAGCAGTAGAGGGACAGGGGACCTCTACGAGCAGTACTTC. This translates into CASSRGTGDLYEQYF.